This T cell receptor beta chain stems from a study of regulatory dendritic cells for organ transplantation. The CDR3 totals 14 residues. V dropped 3 bases and J dropped 9 bases, with 12 bases sitting between them. From germline, CDR1 is MNHNS and CDR2 SASEGT. Produced via immunoSEQ multiplex PCR; TCRdb's table is partial and in-frame only. The data contain approximately 10,000 clones, about three fifths of them seen just once; the ten biggest clones take up roughly 0.62%. Notes on this clone: Its matching antigen is unknown.

Sorted subsets were CFSE-labeled and cultured approximately 5 days with allogeneic dendritic cells. This TCR was sampled from a human donor in good health. Sequenced: naive CD4+ T cells from blood cultured with dendritic cells. Subset given: CD45RA+ naive T cells. The gene calls are TRBV6-1 and TRBJ1-6; D uncertain. The CDR3 DNA sequence: TGTGCCAGCAGTGAGGAGGATAGTTTTTCACCCCTCCACTTT. This translates into CASSEEDSFSPLHF.